The 21 T cell receptor beta chains given below trace back to one sample, sequenced in a study of blood T cell repertoires in COVID-19. Sequenced by immunoSEQ multiplex PCR; TCRdb stores in-frame clones only, minus some. The profile shows around 300,000 clones, around 90% of them singletons. The sequenced material came from PBMCs or T cells enriched from blood (not recorded which). Receptor source: a woman in her 30s who had recovered from COVID-19.

The table lists this clone with a count of one. The CDR3 sequence is CASSLGQGKSYNEQFF. In DNA form, the CDR3 reads TGCGCCAGCAGCTTAGGACAGGGCAAATCCTACAATGAGCAGTTCTTC. J is TRBJ2-1 and V is TRBV5-1, with 8 bases fitting TRBD1. The CDR3 loop spans 16 amino acids. V gave up 2 bases and J gave up 1 base; unmatched junction bases: 5. Germline CDR1 reads SGHRS; CDR2 reads YFSETQ. Based on the CDR3 plus reference TRBV5-1 and TRBJ2-1, the full variable domain is KAGVTQTPRYLIKTRGQQVTLSCSPISGHRSVSWYQQTPGQGLQFLFEYFSETQRNKGNFPGRFSGRQFSNSRSEMNVSTLELGDSALYLCASSLGQGKSYNEQFFGPGTRLTVL.

J is TRBJ2-2 and V is TRBV28; 9 bases agree with TRBD2. Germline loops: CDR1 MDHEN, CDR2 SYDVKM. V lost 2 bases to trimming and J lost 7 bases; unmatched junction nucleotides: 11. CDR3 length: 17 residues. The CDR3 spells CASSLIEASGKGGELFF. The DNA of the CDR3 is TGTGCCAGCAGTTTAATAGAGGCTAGCGGGAAGGGCGGGGAGCTGTTTTTT.

This clone has a handful of counts. The CDR3 sequence: CASSLKISNQPQHF. For the CDR3, the DNA is TGTGCCAGCAGCTTGAAAATAAGCAATCAGCCCCAGCATTTT. This rearrangement joins TRBV5-5 to TRBJ1-5; D not resolved. Germline assignment: CDR1 SGHKS and CDR2 YYEKEE (reference sequence). CDR3 length equals 14 residues. V was shortened by 1 base and J by 1 base, with 6 bases between the two germline ends.

Only one count was recorded for this clone. The rearrangement joins TRBV7-3 to TRBJ2-3; 7 bases are shared with TRBD1. The V gene's germline CDR1 is SGHTA and CDR2 FQGTGA. The CDR3 is made up of 15 amino acids. V gave up 5 bases and J gave up 0 bases; unmatched junction bases: 5. For the CDR3, the DNA is TGTGCCAGCAGCCTGGGACAGACCAGCACAGATACGCAGTATTTT. The encoded protein is CASSLGQTSTDTQYF.

This chain joins TRBV2 and TRBJ1-1; maybe TRBD1 (6 bases). This CDR3 comprises 13 residues. The germline V gene encodes CDR1 SNHLY and CDR2 FYNNEI. V dropped 4 bases and J dropped 4 bases, with 10 bases sitting between them. The CDR3 coding sequence is TGTGCCAGCAGTGTACAGGGCGTCACTGAAGCTTTCTTT. This sequence encodes CASSVQGVTEAFF.

The V and J genes are TRBV10-3 and TRBJ1-6, with D uncertain. The CDR3 contains 14 residues. Trimming shortened V by 4 bases and J by 8 bases, and 12 bases separated the two germline ends. The germline gives CDR1 ENHRY, CDR2 SYGVKD. This chain's CDR3 is CAISAREVYSPLHF. Written as DNA, the CDR3 is TGTGCCATCAGTGCCCGGGAAGTTTATTCACCCCTCCACTTT.

The chain joins TRBV5-4 to TRBJ2-6, with a tentative D call TRBD2 (6 bases). This CDR3 is 16 amino acids long. Germline CDR1 and CDR2: SGHNT and YYREEE (reference sequence). The germline V and J ends were trimmed by 1 base and 0 bases, with 8 bases remaining between them. The CDR3 is CASSLPGDSGANVLTF. As DNA, the CDR3 is TGTGCCAGCAGCTTGCCGGGAGACTCTGGGGCCAACGTCCTGACTTTC.

Only a few counts were recorded for this clone. The chain is built from TRBV7-9 and TRBJ1-1; tentative D call: TRBD1 (6 bases). The CDR3 covers 13 residues. The V end was cut by 6 bases, the J end by 1 base, with 9 bases between. Germline V CDR1 and CDR2: SEHNR, FQNEAQ (reference sequence). CDR3 sequence (DNA): TGTGCCAGCAGAGTACAGGGGAACACTGAAGCTTTCTTT. Translating gives CASRVQGNTEAFF.

This rearrangement joins TRBV30 to TRBJ1-1; D not certain. The CDR3 covers 12 residues. V was pared by 0 bases and J by 5 bases, with 7 bases between. Germline V lookup: CDR1 GTSNPN, CDR2 SVGIG (reference sequence). CDR3 amino acids: CAWSVSLTEAFF. For the CDR3, the DNA is TGTGCCTGGAGTGTTAGTTTAACTGAAGCTTTCTTT.

For the CDR3, the DNA is TGTGCCAGCAGAGGGGACAGGGCTTACGAAAAACTGTTTTTT. Its protein product is CASRGDRAYEKLFF. V usage is TRBV6-5 and J usage is TRBJ1-4; 9 bases are shared with TRBD1. The CDR3 has 14 amino acids. J gave up 8 bases and V 6 bases, and 7 bases lay outside the gene matches. Germline V lookup: CDR1 MNHEY, CDR2 SVGAGI.

V is TRBV28 and J is TRBJ2-2, with TRBD2 matching 10 bases. The CDR3 extends over 16 amino acids. CDR1 is MDHEN and CDR2 is SYDVKM in the germline V gene. The junction had 8 bases not matched to a gene; V was cut back by 6 bases and J by 4 bases. CDR3 sequence: CASSLGVAGGTGELFF. The CDR3 coding sequence is TGTGCCAGCAGCCTCGGGGTAGCGGGAGGCACCGGGGAGCTGTTTTTT.

The CDR3 spells CASSTHRDRPLTGANVLTF. CDR3 coding DNA: TGTGCCAGCAGCACCCACCGGGACAGGCCCCTCACTGGGGCCAACGTCCTGACTTTC. The rearrangement links TRBV9 to TRBJ2-6; 8 bases agree with TRBD1. The germline V gene has CDR1 SGDLS and CDR2 YYNGEE. This CDR3 region has 19 residues. Trimming at V came to 4 bases and at J to 2 bases, leaving 14 bases not matched to a gene.

For this clone: In the same sample, other DNA sequences code for this CDR3. The DNA for the CDR3 is TGTGCCAGCAGCCCCGGGGGGAACACTGAAGCTTTCTTT. It is translated as CASSPGGNTEAFF. The genes are TRBV11-2 and TRBJ1-1, with a weak D call TRBD1 (5 bases). The V gene's germline CDR1 is SGHAT and CDR2 FQNNGV. V shed 5 bases and J shed 1 base, with 8 bases lying between them. CDR3 size: 13 residues. Variable domain in full (rest from reference TRBV11-2 and TRBJ1-1): EAGVAQSPRYKIIEKRQSVAFWCNPISGHATLYWYQQILGQGPKLLIQFQNNGVVDDSQLPKDRFSAERLKGVDSTLKIQPAKLEDSAVYLCASSPGGNTEAFFGQGTRLTVV.

This chain links TRBV11-3 with TRBJ2-3, with 7 bases identical to TRBD1. Germline CDR1 SGHNT, CDR2 YENEEA. The CDR3 covers 13 residues. Unmatched junction bases numbered 0, after V lost 2 bases and J lost 4 bases. The DNA for the CDR3 is TGTGCCAGCAGCTTAACAGGGGCAGATACGCAGTATTTT. This codes for CASSLTGADTQYF.

The rearrangement links TRBV28 to TRBJ1-5, with 9 bases lining up with TRBD1. The CDR3 covers 14 residues. The germline V gene has CDR1 MDHEN and CDR2 SYDVKM. V lost 6 bases to trimming and J lost 7 bases; unmatched junction nucleotides: 7. Written as DNA, the CDR3 is TGTGCCAGCAGCCCTGGGACAGGGTACCAGCCCCAGCATTTT. Its protein product is CASSPGTGYQPQHF.

This clone has only one observation. J is TRBJ1-5 and V is TRBV28; D might be TRBD1 (5 bases). Between the trimmed V and J ends, which lost 3 bases and 6 bases, there was a span of 18 bases. Germline CDR1 is MDHEN and CDR2 is SYDVKM. The CDR3 runs to 16 residues. CDR3 residues: CASSLIGFKGIQPQHF. The CDR3 nucleotides are TGTGCCAGCAGTTTGATCGGATTTAAGGGGATTCAGCCCCAGCATTTT. The full variable domain, in which reference TRBV28 and TRBJ1-5 provide the parts outside the CDR3, is DVKVTQSSRYLVKRTGEKVFLECVQDMDHENMFWYRQDPGLGLRLIYFSYDVKMKEKGDIPEGYSVSREKKERFSLILESASTNQTSMYLCASSLIGFKGIQPQHFGDGTRLSIL.

The chain has TRBV29-1 and TRBJ1-4; a possible D gene is TRBD1 (6 bases). V lost 7 bases to trimming and J lost 7 bases, with 13 bases between them. Per germline, CDR1 SQVTM and CDR2 ANQGSEA. The CDR3 consists of 12 residues. As DNA, the CDR3 is TGCAGCGGAGGGGGTGGGGGTGAAAAACTGTTTTTT. Translation gives CSGGGGGEKLFF.

The gene calls are TRBV11-2 and TRBJ2-5, with D possibly matching TRBD2 (6 bases). The germline V gene has CDR1 SGHAT and CDR2 FQNNGV. V shed 5 bases and J shed 5 bases, with 15 bases lying between them. The length of the CDR3 is 14 residues. This CDR3 is CASSLATSLETQYF. In DNA form, the CDR3 reads TGTGCCAGCAGCCTAGCGACATCCCTGGAGACCCAGTACTTC.

Notes on this clone: Other nucleotide sequences from this sample produce the same CDR3. The genes are TRBV7-2 and TRBJ1-5; TRBD1 is a possible D gene (5 bases). V lost 1 base and J 4 bases, leaving 8 bases between the germline ends. The CDR3 has 14 residues. Germline V gene lookup returns CDR1 SGHTA and CDR2 FQGNSA. CDR3 in amino acids: CASSLERGNQPQHF. CDR3 DNA: TGTGCCAGCAGCTTAGAACGGGGGAATCAGCCCCAGCATTTT. Together with reference TRBV7-2 and TRBJ1-5, the CDR3 gives the full variable domain: GAGVSQSPSNKVTEKGKDVELRCDPISGHTALYWYRQSLGQGLEFLIYFQGNSAPDKSGLPSDRFSAERTGGSVSTLTIQRTQQEDSAVYLCASSLERGNQPQHFGDGTRLSIL.

This rearrangement joins TRBV25-1 to TRBJ1-1; D is perhaps TRBD1 (6 bases). Germline CDR1 is MGHDK and CDR2 is SYGVNS. The length of the CDR3 is 16 residues. Trimming left V 3 bases short and J 0 bases short, with 14 bases between. The CDR3 DNA sequence: TGTGCCAGCAGTGAGTTTGGGAGGGGGGTGAACACTGAAGCTTTCTTT. Encoded protein: CASSEFGRGVNTEAFF.

The table lists this clone with a count of one. This sequence joins TRBV25-1 and TRBJ1-1, with 8 bases lining up with TRBD1. V was clipped by 7 bases and J by 5 bases; unmatched bases: 9. The CDR3 extends over 14 amino acids. CDR1 is MGHDK, CDR2 SYGVNS, per germline. CDR3 in amino acids: CASINTGGGTEAFF. Here the CDR3 DNA reads TGTGCCAGCATCAACACAGGGGGAGGGACTGAAGCTTTCTTT.